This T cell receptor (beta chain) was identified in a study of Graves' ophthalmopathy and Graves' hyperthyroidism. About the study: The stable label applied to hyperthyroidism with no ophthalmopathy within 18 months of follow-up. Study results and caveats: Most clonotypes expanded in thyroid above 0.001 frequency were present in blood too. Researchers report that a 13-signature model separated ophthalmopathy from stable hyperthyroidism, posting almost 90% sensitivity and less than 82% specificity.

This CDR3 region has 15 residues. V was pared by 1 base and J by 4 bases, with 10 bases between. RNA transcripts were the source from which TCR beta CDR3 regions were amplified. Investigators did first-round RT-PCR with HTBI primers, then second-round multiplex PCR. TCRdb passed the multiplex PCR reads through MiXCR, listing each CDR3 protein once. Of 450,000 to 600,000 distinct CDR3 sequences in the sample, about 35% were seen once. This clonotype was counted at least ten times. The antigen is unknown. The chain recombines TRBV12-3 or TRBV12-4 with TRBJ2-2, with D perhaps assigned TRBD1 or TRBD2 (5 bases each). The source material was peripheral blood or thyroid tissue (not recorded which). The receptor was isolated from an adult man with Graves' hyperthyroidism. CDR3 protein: CASSLDGAGTGELFF. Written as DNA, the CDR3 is TGTGCCAGCAGTTTAGATGGGGCGGGCACCGGGGAGCTGTTTTTT.